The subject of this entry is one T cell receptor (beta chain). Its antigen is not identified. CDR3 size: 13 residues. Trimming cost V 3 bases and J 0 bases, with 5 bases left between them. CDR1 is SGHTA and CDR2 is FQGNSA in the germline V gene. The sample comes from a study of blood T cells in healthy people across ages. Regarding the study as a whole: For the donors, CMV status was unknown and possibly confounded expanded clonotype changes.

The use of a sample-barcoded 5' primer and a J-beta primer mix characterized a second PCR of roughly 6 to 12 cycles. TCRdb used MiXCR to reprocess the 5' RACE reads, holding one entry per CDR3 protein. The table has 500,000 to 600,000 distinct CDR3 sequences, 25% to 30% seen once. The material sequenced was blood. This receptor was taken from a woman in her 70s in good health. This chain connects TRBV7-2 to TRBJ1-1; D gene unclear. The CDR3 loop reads CASSFKVNTEAFF. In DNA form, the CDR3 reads TGTGCCAGCAGCTTTAAGGTGAACACTGAAGCTTTCTTT.